These 18 T cell receptor beta chains were all obtained from the same sample, sequenced in a study of Graves' ophthalmopathy and Graves' hyperthyroidism. Amplification from RNA transcripts yielded the TCR beta CDR3 regions. Scientists carried out first-round RT-PCR using HTBI primers and then a second-round multiplex PCR. TCRdb fed the multiplex PCR reads into MiXCR, producing one record per CDR3 protein. The sample consists of approximately 540,000 distinct CDR3 sequences, 35% to 45% of them appearing once. The material sequenced was peripheral blood or thyroid tissue (not recorded which). The receptors derive from an adult man with Graves' hyperthyroidism.

This chain joins TRBV29-1 and TRBJ2-5; 8 bases map to TRBD1. Germline V gene lookup returns CDR1 SQVTM and CDR2 ANQGSEA. The CDR3 loop spans 11 amino acids. CDR3: CTRGLQETQYF. The CDR3, as DNA: TGCACCAGGGGGCTCCAAGAGACCCAGTACTTC.

In this sample, this clonotype turned up many times. V gene TRBV10-3 combines with J gene TRBJ1-5; tentatively, D is TRBD1 (5 bases). Germline V CDR1 and CDR2: ENHRY, SYGVKD. The germline V and J ends were trimmed by 2 bases and 1 base, with 12 bases remaining between them. The CDR3 covers 16 residues. CDR3 bases: TGTGCCATCAGTGAGGGGGGGGATCAAAGCAATCAGCCCCAGCATTTT. Translating it yields CAISEGGDQSNQPQHF.

This clonotype was seen more than once but under ten times. V and J are TRBV29-1 and TRBJ2-7, with TRBD1 matching over 9 bases. Per germline, CDR1 SQVTM and CDR2 ANQGSEA. The CDR3 length is 13 residues. Germline trimming cut 4 bases from V and 7 bases from J; bases unmatched to any gene: 8. For the CDR3, the DNA is TGCAGCGTTGTCGGGACAGGGTTGTGGGAGCAGTACTTC. It specifies CSVVGTGLWEQYF.

In this sample, this clonotype turned up a few times. The chain carries TRBV4-1 and TRBJ1-1; the D is unclear. The germline V and J ends were trimmed by 0 bases and 4 bases, with 15 bases remaining between them. CDR1 is MGHRA and CDR2 is YSYEKL in the germline V gene. This CDR3 spans 16 amino acids. Written as DNA, the CDR3 is TGCGCCAGCAGCCAAGAACTGATGGCCCCGGGCACTGAAGCTTTCTTT. It translates to CASSQELMAPGTEAFF.

In the case of this clonotype: This may arise from a read error, as a much more abundant clone is one base away. This chain links TRBV6-1 with TRBJ1-5; weak D call: TRBD1 (5 bases). This CDR3 region has 15 residues. V was shortened by 7 bases and J by 1 base, with 14 bases between the two germline ends. Looked up from germline, CDR1 is MNHNS and CDR2 is SASEGT. This chain's CDR3 is CASNEEAGSNQPQHF. The CDR3 coding sequence is TGTGCCAGCAATGAGGAGGCAGGGAGCAATCAGCCCCAGCATTTT.

The chain employs TRBV29-1 and TRBJ2-3; the D call may be TRBD1 or TRBD2 (5 bases each). Germline CDR1 and CDR2: SQVTM and ANQGSEA. The length of the CDR3 is 14 residues. V shed 1 base and J shed 4 bases, with 12 bases lying between them. In nucleotides, the CDR3 is TGCAGCGTTGAAGGGGGAAGAGGGGCAGATACGCAGTATTTT. Translation: CSVEGGRGADTQYF.

The CDR3 protein is CASSLVPQGVGSPLHF. CDR3 DNA sequence: TGTGCCAGCAGCTTAGTCCCACAGGGGGTCGGTTCACCCCTCCACTTT. This rearrangement joins TRBV7-8 to TRBJ1-6; 8 nucleotides align to TRBD1. Germline CDR1 and CDR2: SGHVS and FQNEAQ. Unmatched junction bases numbered 8, after V lost 1 base and J lost 9 bases. The CDR3 is made up of 16 amino acids.

The rearrangement joins TRBV7-2 to TRBJ2-5; D might be TRBD2 (7 bases). Germline V CDR1 and CDR2: SGHTA, FQGNSA. This CDR3 is built from 19 residues. Trimming pared 6 bases from V and 0 bases from J, leaving 26 bases between. CDR3 amino acids: CASSSMLLAGALYQETQYF. The DNA of the CDR3 is TGTGCCAGCAGTTCAATGCTCCTGGCGGGGGCTCTGTACCAAGAGACCCAGTACTTC.

As concerns this clonotype: It may be a read error: a sequence one base away is much more abundant. The genes are TRBV20-1 and TRBJ1-4; D remains unclear. This CDR3 spans 14 amino acids. From germline, CDR1 is DFQATT and CDR2 SNEGSKA (reference sequence). CDR3 protein: CSARTPQYNEKPFF. The DNA of the CDR3 is TGCAGTGCTAGAACTCCCCAGTATAATGAAAAACCGTTTTTT.

V is TRBV20-1 and J is TRBJ1-6; 9 nucleotides agree with TRBD1. Germline V gene data show CDR1 as DFQATT and CDR2 as SNEGSKA (reference sequence). This CDR3 region has 17 residues. V shed 8 bases, J shed 7 bases, and the junction held 18 bases outside the gene matches. The CDR3 region has the DNA TGCAGTCCCGCGGGGGCTGCACTGGGACAGGGAAATTCACCCCTCCACTTT. This translates into CSPAGAALGQGNSPLHF.

This clonotype showed up many times. V gene TRBV4-2 combines with J gene TRBJ1-2, with D possibly TRBD1 on 5 matching bases. This CDR3 has 15 residues. The germline V gene has CDR1 LGHNA and CDR2 YNFKEQ. Between the trimmed V and J ends, which lost 4 bases and 7 bases, there was a span of 19 bases. This chain's CDR3 is CASSPRGDGAAGYTF. The CDR3 DNA follows: TGTGCCAGCAGCCCGCGGGGGGACGGGGCGGCTGGCTACACCTTC.

This clonotype has a count of ten or more. The rearrangement joins TRBV7-2 to TRBJ1-2; no firm D call. Germline lookup yields CDR1 SGHTA and CDR2 FQGNSA. Trimming cost V 1 base and J 14 bases, with 14 bases left between them. The CDR3 length is 12 residues. CDR3 sequence (DNA): TGTGCCAGCAGCTTAGGAGACGGAAAGTTGACCTTC. Residues: CASSLGDGKLTF.

A note on this clonotype: The junction does not match germline at one end; this may be a read error. This rearrangement joins TRBV6-6 to TRBJ2-7; the match to TRBD2 covers 7 bases. This CDR3 has 14 residues. Germline values: CDR1 MNHNY, CDR2 SVGAGI (reference sequence). CDR3 sequence reads: CVSSSSGSSYEQYF. The CDR3 nucleotides are TGTGTCAGCAGCTCTAGCGGCAGCTCCTACGAGCAGTACTTC.

In this sample, this clonotype turned up many times. The chain carries TRBV7-9 and TRBJ2-5; 8 bases agree with TRBD2. Per the germline V gene, CDR1 is SEHNR and CDR2 is FQNEAQ (reference sequence). After removal of 2 bases from V and 4 bases from J, the junction contained 6 bases not matched to a gene. The CDR3 loop spans 15 amino acids. The CDR3 reads CASSLSVGGAETQYF. CDR3 nucleotides: TGTGCCAGCAGCTTATCCGTCGGGGGGGCAGAGACCCAGTACTTC.

V gene TRBV28 combines with J gene TRBJ1-2; perhaps TRBD1 as D (5 bases). The V end was cut by 5 bases, the J end by 8 bases, with 21 bases between. Germline V gene sequence: CDR1 MDHEN, CDR2 SYDVKM. The CDR3 spans 15 residues. CDR3 nucleotides: TGTGCCAGCAGTAAAAGAACCGGGACTTCATACGGCTACACCTTC. Protein: CASSKRTGTSYGYTF.

This clonotype was seen a handful of times. V gene TRBV5-6 combines with J gene TRBJ2-7; D might be TRBD1 or TRBD2, each matching 6 bases. This CDR3 contains 13 residues. Germline V lookup: CDR1 SGHDT, CDR2 YYEEEE. V lost 7 bases and J 1 base, leaving 12 bases between the germline ends. The CDR3, as DNA: TGTGCCAGCCGACAAGGGGGGTCCTACGAGCAGTACTTC. Protein product: CASRQGGSYEQYF.

This clonotype was seen ten or more times. CDR3 sequence (DNA): TGCGCCAGCAGATCAGGGGGAGCTACGGACGAGCAGTACTTC. This translates into CASRSGGATDEQYF. J is TRBJ2-7 and V is TRBV5-1; 7 nucleotides match TRBD1. Germline CDR1 reads SGHRS; CDR2 reads YFSETQ. This CDR3 has 14 amino acids. The ends lost 5 bases at V and 5 bases at J; junction bases unmatched: 10.

The sample holds many counts of this clonotype. The rearrangement uses TRBV6-5 and TRBJ2-7; the match to TRBD1 covers 9 bases. The CDR3 extends over 13 amino acids. J gave up 3 bases and V 6 bases, and 3 bases lay outside the gene matches. Germline CDR1 MNHEY, CDR2 SVGAGI. DNA for the CDR3: TGTGCCAGCAGAAGACAGGGGGACTACGAGCAGTACTTC. It yields the protein CASRRQGDYEQYF.